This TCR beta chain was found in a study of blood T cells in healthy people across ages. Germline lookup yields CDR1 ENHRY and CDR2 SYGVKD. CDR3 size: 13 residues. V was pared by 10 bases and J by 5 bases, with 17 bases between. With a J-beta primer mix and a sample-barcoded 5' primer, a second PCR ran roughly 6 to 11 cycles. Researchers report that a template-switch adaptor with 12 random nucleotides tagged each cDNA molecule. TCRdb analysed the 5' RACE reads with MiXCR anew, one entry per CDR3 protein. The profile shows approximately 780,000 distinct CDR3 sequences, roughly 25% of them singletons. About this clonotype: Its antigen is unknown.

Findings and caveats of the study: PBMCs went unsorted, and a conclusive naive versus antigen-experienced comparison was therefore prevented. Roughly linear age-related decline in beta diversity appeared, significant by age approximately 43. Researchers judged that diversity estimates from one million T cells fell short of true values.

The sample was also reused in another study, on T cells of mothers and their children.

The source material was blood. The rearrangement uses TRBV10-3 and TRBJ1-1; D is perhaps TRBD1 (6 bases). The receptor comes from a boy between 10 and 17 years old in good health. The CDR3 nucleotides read TGTGCCAGCTCGACAGGTGGCTTTACTGAAGCTTTCTTT. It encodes CASSTGGFTEAFF.